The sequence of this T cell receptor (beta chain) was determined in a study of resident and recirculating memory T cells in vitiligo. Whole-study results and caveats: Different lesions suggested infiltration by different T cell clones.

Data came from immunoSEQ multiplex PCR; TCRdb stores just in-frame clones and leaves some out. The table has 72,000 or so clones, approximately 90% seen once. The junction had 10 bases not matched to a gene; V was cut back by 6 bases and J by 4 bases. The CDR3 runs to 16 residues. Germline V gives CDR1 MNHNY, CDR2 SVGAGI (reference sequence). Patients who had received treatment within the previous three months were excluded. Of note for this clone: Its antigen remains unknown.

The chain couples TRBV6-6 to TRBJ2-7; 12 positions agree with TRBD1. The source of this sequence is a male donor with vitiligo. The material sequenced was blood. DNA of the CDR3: TGTGCCAGCAGCCAAGTACCGGGACAGGGGGCTTACGAGCAGTACTTC. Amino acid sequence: CASSQVPGQGAYEQYF.